These 22 T cell receptor beta chains share one sample of origin, sequenced in a study of resident and recirculating memory T cells in vitiligo. Generated by immunoSEQ multiplex PCR, the TCRdb table keeps only in-frame clones and is missing some. The data show 75,000 to 95,000 clones, with 92% seen just once and approximately 5.4% held by the top ten. Material for sequencing was blood. The receptors derive from a male donor with vitiligo.

The chain is built from TRBV15 and TRBJ1-5; 7 bases are shared with TRBD1. CDR1 is LNHNV, CDR2 YYDKDF, per germline (reference sequence). V gave up 6 bases and J gave up 8 bases; unmatched junction bases: 7. The CDR3 totals 13 residues. CDR3 residues: CATRPTGWEPQHF. The CDR3 region has the DNA TGTGCCACCAGGCCGACAGGGTGGGAGCCCCAGCATTTT.

The chain is built from TRBV4-3 and TRBJ2-3; 7 bases line up with TRBD1. The germline V gene encodes CDR1 LGHNA and CDR2 YSLEER. The J segment lost 4 bases and the V segment lost 0 bases, leaving 7 bases of the junction unmatched. The CDR3 is made up of 16 amino acids. The CDR3 bases are TGCGCCAGCAGCCAAGATCGACAGGGTGGGGCAGATACGCAGTATTTT. Its translation: CASSQDRQGGADTQYF.

The gene calls are TRBV4-1 and TRBJ2-7; maybe TRBD2 (7 bases). CDR3 length: 14 residues. Germline values: CDR1 MGHRA, CDR2 YSYEKL. Trimming left V 3 bases short and J 4 bases short, with 13 bases between. CDR3 in DNA: TGCGCCAGCAGCCATCCTAAGGGGGGGTACGAGCAGTACTTC. It encodes CASSHPKGGYEQYF.

The rearrangement links TRBV9 to TRBJ2-7; 10 bases are a match to TRBD2. V was clipped by 4 bases and J by 0 bases; unmatched bases: 4. Germline CDR1 reads SGDLS; CDR2 reads YYNGEE. This CDR3 region has 15 residues. The CDR3 spells CASSPGTSVSYEQYF. The DNA for the CDR3 is TGTGCCAGCAGCCCCGGGACTAGCGTCTCCTACGAGCAGTACTTC.

The V gene is TRBV7-3, the J gene TRBJ2-1; TRBD2 matches 12 bases. Unmatched junction bases numbered 5, after V lost 4 bases and J lost 7 bases. The CDR3 covers 15 residues. CDR1 SGHTA and CDR2 FQGTGA come from the germline V gene. CDR3 in amino acids: CASSSLAGGENEQFF. DNA of the CDR3: TGTGCCAGCAGCTCCCTAGCGGGAGGGGAAAATGAGCAGTTCTTC.

Worth noting for this clone: The junction departs from germline at one end; a sequencing error may be responsible. V is TRBV27 and J is TRBJ2-3, with 8 bases identical to TRBD2. Germline V gene sequence: CDR1 MNHEY, CDR2 SMNVEV (reference sequence). The CDR3 length is 11 residues. In nucleotides, the CDR3 is TGCGGGGGGGGTTACCCAGATACGCAGTATTTT. Translation gives CGGGYPDTQYF.

CDR3 DNA sequence: TGTGCCAGCTCCCAGGACAGGGACACTGAAGCTTTCTTT. Its protein product is CASSQDRDTEAFF. The chain joins TRBV18 to TRBJ1-1; 8 bases are a match to TRBD1. V was clipped by 6 bases and J by 3 bases; unmatched bases: 3. This CDR3 is built from 13 residues. CDR1 and CDR2 from the germline V gene are KGHSH and LQKENI.

J is TRBJ2-7 and V is TRBV5-1, with D unresolved. The CDR3 totals 17 residues. V shed 0 bases and J shed 5 bases, with 21 bases lying between them. Per the germline V gene, CDR1 is SGHRS and CDR2 is YFSETQ. CDR3 region: CASSLGWAAPTFDEQYF. The CDR3 nucleotides are TGCGCCAGCAGCTTGGGGTGGGCCGCACCAACTTTTGACGAGCAGTACTTC.

The chain recombines TRBV28 with TRBJ2-2; TRBD2 agrees at 15 bases. With V trimmed by 5 bases and J by 6 bases, 7 bases remained unmatched. This CDR3 has 17 residues. Looked up from germline, CDR1 is MDHEN and CDR2 is SYDVKM. CDR3 nucleotides: TGTGCCAGCAGTCCTTGGACTAGCGGGAGGGTTTCCGGGGAGCTGTTTTTT. Amino acids: CASSPWTSGRVSGELFF.

The J gene is TRBJ2-5, the V gene TRBV5-1; a weak D match, TRBD2 (6 bases). The CDR3 length is 14 residues. The germline V gene encodes CDR1 SGHRS and CDR2 YFSETQ. The V gene lost 3 bases and the J gene lost 2 bases, with 11 bases spanning the gap. CDR3 amino acids: CASSSTGLQETQYF. DNA for the CDR3: TGCGCCAGCAGCTCTACGGGACTTCAAGAGACCCAGTACTTC.

The V call is TRBV7-2, the J call TRBJ1-1; tentatively, D is TRBD1 (5 bases). Germline V gives CDR1 SGHTA, CDR2 FQGNSA. The CDR3 extends over 14 amino acids. The V end lost 3 bases, the J end lost 2 bases, and 10 bases lay between the germline ends. CDR3 loop: CASSLAGVNTEAFF. DNA for the CDR3: TGTGCCAGCAGCTTGGCGGGGGTTAACACTGAAGCTTTCTTT.

A single count supports this clone. The chain is built from TRBV18 and TRBJ2-1; no clear D. Germline loops: CDR1 KGHSH, CDR2 LQKENI. V lost 6 bases, J lost 7 bases, and 13 bases lay in between. The CDR3 is 13 residues long. Written as DNA, the CDR3 is TGTGCCAGCTCCCTCGCTCCCGGTAATGAGCAGTTCTTC. This translates into CASSLAPGNEQFF.

This clone was seen a single time. The rearrangement links TRBV7-2 to TRBJ2-3; 7 bases agree with TRBD2. Trimming cost V 6 bases and J 4 bases; bases outside gene matches: 10. CDR1 and CDR2 from the germline V gene are SGHTA and FQGNSA. The CDR3 extends over 15 amino acids. DNA for the CDR3: TGTGCCAGCAGATCAAAAAGCGGGACCGCAGATACGCAGTATTTT. It encodes CASRSKSGTADTQYF.

The V call is TRBV2, the J call TRBJ2-3; TRBD1 matches at 10 bases. The V and J ends lost 7 bases and 5 bases, in that order; junction bases with no gene match: 9. Germline CDR1 SNHLY, CDR2 FYNNEI. CDR3 size: 15 residues. CDR3 coding DNA: TGTGCCAGCACTTACCGGGACAGGGGACGAGATACGCAGTATTTT. It specifies CASTYRDRGRDTQYF.

The V and J genes are TRBV11-2 and TRBJ1-5; TRBD1 is a possible D gene (5 bases). Germline V gene data show CDR1 as SGHAT and CDR2 as FQNNGV. The ends were cut back, 0 bases at V and 2 bases at J, with 5 bases in the middle. The length of the CDR3 is 14 residues. CDR3 DNA: TGTGCCAGCAGCTTAGACAGGGGCAATCAGCCCCAGCATTTT. It yields the protein CASSLDRGNQPQHF. Filled out from reference TRBV11-2 and TRBJ1-5, the complete variable domain reads EAGVAQSPRYKIIEKRQSVAFWCNPISGHATLYWYQQILGQGPKLLIQFQNNGVVDDSQLPKDRFSAERLKGVDSTLKIQPAKLEDSAVYLCASSLDRGNQPQHFGDGTRLSIL.

The CDR3 region is CASSLGPGRSSYNEQFF. CDR3 sequence (DNA): TGCGCCAGCAGCTTGGGACCGGGAAGGAGCTCCTACAATGAGCAGTTCTTC. The chain carries TRBV5-1 and TRBJ2-1, with D possibly matching TRBD2 (5 bases). Germline V gene sequence: CDR1 SGHRS, CDR2 YFSETQ. The CDR3 totals 17 residues. V was pared by 0 bases and J by 0 bases, with 13 bases between.

The table lists this clone with a count of one. The CDR3 reads CASSHDRSLGGYTF. The CDR3 nucleotides are TGCGCCAGCAGCCACGACAGGTCATTGGGAGGCTACACCTTC. This chain connects TRBV4-3 to TRBJ1-2; D may be TRBD1 (6 bases). V lost 3 bases, J lost 8 bases, and 16 bases lay in between. The CDR3 has 14 residues. The V gene's germline CDR1 is LGHNA and CDR2 YSLEER.

J is TRBJ2-3 and V is TRBV2; no reliable D call. CDR1 is SNHLY and CDR2 is FYNNEI in the germline V gene. The CDR3 runs to 14 residues. With 6 bases removed from V and 2 bases from J, the gap between germline ends came to 12 bases. The CDR3, as DNA: TGTGCCAGCAGCGCGTCAGGCTACACAGATACGCAGTATTTT. This codes for CASSASGYTDTQYF.

This chain connects TRBV28 to TRBJ1-1, with D perhaps matching TRBD1 (5 bases). This CDR3 is built from 13 residues. Germline V lookup: CDR1 MDHEN, CDR2 SYDVKM. Trimming pared 6 bases from V and 4 bases from J, leaving 12 bases between. DNA for the CDR3: TGTGCCAGCAGCTGGGGGGGATCCACTGAAGCTTTCTTT. Its protein is CASSWGGSTEAFF.

This clone has just one count. The CDR3 DNA reads as TGTGCCAGCAGCTTAGATCAGTCGTACAGGGCGTGGGAGCAGTACTTC. It yields the protein CASSLDQSYRAWEQYF. V is TRBV11-3 and J is TRBJ2-7; possibly TRBD1 for D (6 bases). The V end lost 0 bases, the J end lost 7 bases, and 19 bases lay between the germline ends. Germline values: CDR1 SGHNT, CDR2 YENEEA. The CDR3 spans 16 residues. The full variable domain, its missing parts supplied by reference TRBV11-3 and TRBJ2-7, is EAGVVQSPRYKIIEKKQPVAFWCNPISGHNTLYWYLQNLGQGPELLIRYENEEAVDDSQLPKDRFSAERLKGVDSTLKIQPAELGDSAVYLCASSLDQSYRAWEQYFGPGTRLTVT.

The chain carries TRBV13 and TRBJ2-1; 12 nucleotides match TRBD2. Unmatched junction bases numbered 13, after V lost 5 bases and J lost 8 bases. The germline V gene has CDR1 PRHDT and CDR2 FYEKMQ (reference sequence). This CDR3 region has 17 residues. CDR3 in amino acids: CASSPTTSGRKTDEQFF. As DNA, the CDR3 is TGTGCCAGCAGCCCCACGACTAGCGGGAGAAAGACGGATGAGCAGTTCTTC.

This sequence joins TRBV28 and TRBJ2-1, with 15 bases aligning to TRBD2. The CDR3 runs 20 residues. With V trimmed by 2 bases and J by 8 bases, 16 bases remained unmatched. Germline CDR1 reads MDHEN; CDR2 reads SYDVKM. CDR3 nucleotide sequence: TGTGCCAGCAGTTTACCTACAGGGATAGGACTAGCGGGAGGGCGCCATGAGCAGTTCTTC. Its protein is CASSLPTGIGLAGGRHEQFF.